These 12 T cell receptor beta chains came from one sample sequenced in a study of CD8 T cell repertoires and HIV-1 epitope variants. Sequenced by immunoSEQ multiplex PCR; TCRdb stores in-frame clones only, minus some. Among tens of thousands of clones listed, around 67% were seen once. Sequenced input: uncultured baseline CD8+ T cells from peripheral blood mononuclear cells (PBMCs). The source of these receptors is a male donor with HIV.

The rearrangement joins TRBV28 to TRBJ1-2; 7 positions agree with TRBD1. CDR1 and CDR2 (germline): MDHEN, SYDVKM. Trimming cost V 8 bases and J 4 bases; bases outside gene matches: 10. The CDR3 length is 14 residues. CDR3 protein: CASGSTGWAYGYTF. Written as DNA, the CDR3 is TGTGCCAGCGGATCGACAGGGTGGGCCTATGGCTACACCTTC.

V usage is TRBV30 and J usage is TRBJ1-1, with no clear D. The V gene's germline CDR1 is GTSNPN and CDR2 SVGIG (reference sequence). CDR3 length equals 15 residues. V was cut by 5 bases and J by 1 base, with 17 bases left in between. The DNA for the CDR3 is TGTGCCTGGGGCGATTGGCTATCAGCGAACACTGAAGCTTTCTTT. Translated, it gives CAWGDWLSANTEAFF.

This sequence joins TRBV5-6 and TRBJ2-4; D is perhaps TRBD1 or TRBD2 (6 bases each). CDR3 length: 14 amino acids. The germline gives CDR1 SGHDT, CDR2 YYEEEE. Trimming took off 4 bases at V and 5 bases at J, with 13 bases between the two ends. CDR3 coding DNA: TGTGCCAGCAGCCCGGGGGCTCGCGAAAACATTCAGTACTTC. It translates to CASSPGARENIQYF.

This chain joins TRBV5-4 and TRBJ1-2, with D possibly matching TRBD1 (5 bases). Germline V gives CDR1 SGHNT, CDR2 YYREEE (reference sequence). V lost 4 bases, J lost 6 bases, and 13 bases lay in between. This CDR3 comprises 13 residues. The CDR3 sequence is CASSPRGRDGYTF. Here the CDR3 DNA reads TGTGCCAGCAGCCCACGGGGCCGGGATGGCTACACCTTC.

This chain joins TRBV28 and TRBJ1-1; tentatively, D is TRBD1 (5 bases). The CDR3 length is 14 residues. Germline CDR1 and CDR2: MDHEN and SYDVKM. The V and J ends lost 8 bases and 7 bases respectively, with 20 bases between them. The CDR3, as DNA: TGTGCCAGCGGGCCCCTGGGAGGGAGGGGTGAAGCTTTCTTT. This sequence encodes CASGPLGGRGEAFF.

This clone was picked up one time. The genes are TRBV5-8 and TRBJ2-6; D assignment may be TRBD1 or TRBD2 (6 bases each). Trimming shortened V by 3 bases and J by 2 bases, and 9 bases separated the two germline ends. Germline-derived CDR1 and CDR2 are SGHTS and YDEGEE. This CDR3 has 15 residues. As DNA, the CDR3 is TGTGCCAGCAGCTCCGGGGGCGCTGGGGCCAACGTCCTGACTTTC. Translating gives CASSSGGAGANVLTF.

This sequence joins TRBV10-2 and TRBJ1-1; D not certain. Germline CDR1 and CDR2: WSHSY and SAAADI. This CDR3 comprises 17 residues. With 0 bases removed from V and 3 bases from J, the gap between germline ends came to 17 bases. CDR3 coding DNA: TGCGCCAGCAGTGAGTCGAAAAGGCGGGCAACGGACACTGAAGCTTTCTTT. As protein: CASSESKRRATDTEAFF.

The chain carries TRBV27 and TRBJ1-4; TRBD1 matches 8 bases. Germline V gene data show CDR1 as MNHEY and CDR2 as SMNVEV (reference sequence). The CDR3 totals 14 residues. The J segment lost 8 bases and the V segment lost 6 bases, leaving 8 bases of the junction unmatched. The CDR3 reads CASRGTGGVEKLFF. DNA of the CDR3: TGTGCCAGCAGGGGTACAGGGGGAGTCGAAAAACTGTTTTTT.

This clone has only a few counts. The V and J genes are TRBV4-2 and TRBJ1-1; 8 bases fit TRBD1. Germline V gives CDR1 LGHNA, CDR2 YNFKEQ. Trimming removed 4 bases from V and 0 bases from J; junction bases left unmatched: 4. CDR3 length: 15 residues. CDR3 protein: CASSPRTGLNTEAFF. DNA for the CDR3: TGTGCCAGCAGCCCGCGGACAGGGCTGAACACTGAAGCTTTCTTT.

V gene TRBV4-1 combines with J gene TRBJ2-5; D is uncertain. Germline-derived CDR1 and CDR2 are MGHRA and YSYEKL. This CDR3 contains 13 residues. V lost 5 bases to trimming and J lost 2 bases, with 9 bases between them. The CDR3 spells CASSNYLQETQYF. CDR3 nucleotide sequence: TGCGCCAGCAGCAATTACCTTCAAGAGACCCAGTACTTC.

This clone was picked up many times. The chain combines TRBV28 with TRBJ2-7, with 12 nucleotides matching TRBD2. J was trimmed by 0 bases and V by 4 bases; bases with no gene match: 4. The CDR3 length is 16 residues. Germline CDR1 reads MDHEN; CDR2 reads SYDVKM. CDR3 amino acids: CASSSLAGGLSYEQYF. The CDR3, as DNA: TGTGCCAGCAGTTCCCTAGCGGGAGGGCTCTCCTACGAGCAGTACTTC.

The chain is built from TRBV12-1 and TRBJ2-1; the DNA was not used to check the table's D call, TRBD1. TRBV12-1 is a pseudogene. The CDR3 has 13 amino acids. CDR3 DNA: TGTGCCAGCAGCCTCCCCCAGGGGAGTGAGCAGTTCTTC. Protein product: CASSLPQGSEQFF.